This T cell receptor (beta chain) emerged from a study of blood T cell repertoires in COVID-19. Turning to the study itself: T cells, B-cell-depleted T cells, or PBMCs provided the cDNA or gDNA that served as material.

TCRdb's copy holds only in-frame clones and misses some; the assay was immunoSEQ multiplex PCR. The sample has around 190,000 clones, about 88% seen once. The CDR3 consists of 14 residues. J was trimmed by 1 base and V by 5 bases; bases with no gene match: 2. The germline V gene has CDR1 SEHNR and CDR2 FQNEAQ (reference sequence). This chain joins TRBV7-9 and TRBJ1-1; 9 nucleotides agree with TRBD1. The sequenced sample was peripheral blood. This clonotype was obtained from a man aged 45-65 years with COVID-19, enrolled during active disease. The CDR3 bases are TGTGCCAGCAGCGTGGGACAGGGGAACACTGAAGCTTTCTTT. Amino acid sequence: CASSVGQGNTEAFF. Full variable domain (remainder filled in from reference TRBV7-9 and TRBJ1-1): DTGVSQNPRHKITKRGQNVTFRCDPISEHNRLYWYRQTLGQGPEFLTYFQNEAQLEKSRLLSDRFSAERPKGSFSTLEIQRTEQGDSAMYLCASSVGQGNTEAFFGQGTRLTVV.